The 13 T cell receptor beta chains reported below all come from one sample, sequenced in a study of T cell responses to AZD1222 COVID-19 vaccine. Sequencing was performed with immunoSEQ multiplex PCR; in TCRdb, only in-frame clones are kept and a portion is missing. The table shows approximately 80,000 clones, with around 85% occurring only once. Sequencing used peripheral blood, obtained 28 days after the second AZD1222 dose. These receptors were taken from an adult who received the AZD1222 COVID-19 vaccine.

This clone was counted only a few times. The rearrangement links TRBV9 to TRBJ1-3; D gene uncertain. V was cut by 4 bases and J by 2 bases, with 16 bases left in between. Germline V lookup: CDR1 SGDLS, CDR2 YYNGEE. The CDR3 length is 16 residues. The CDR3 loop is CASSLRHEGAGNTIYF. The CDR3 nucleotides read TGTGCCAGCAGCTTACGACACGAGGGCGCTGGAAACACCATATATTTT.

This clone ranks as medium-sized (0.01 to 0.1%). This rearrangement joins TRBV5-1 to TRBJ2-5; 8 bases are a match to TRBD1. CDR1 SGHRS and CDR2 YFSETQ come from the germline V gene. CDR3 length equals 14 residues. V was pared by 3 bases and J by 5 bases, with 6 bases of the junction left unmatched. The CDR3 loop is CASSWQGARETQYF. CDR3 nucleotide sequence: TGCGCCAGCAGCTGGCAGGGGGCGCGGGAGACCCAGTACTTC.

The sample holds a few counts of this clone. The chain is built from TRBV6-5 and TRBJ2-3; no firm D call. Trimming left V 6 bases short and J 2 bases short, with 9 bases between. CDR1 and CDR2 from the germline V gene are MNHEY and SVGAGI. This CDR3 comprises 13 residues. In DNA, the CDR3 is TGTGCCAGCAGCAAAGGGTTCACAGATACGCAGTATTTT. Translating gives CASSKGFTDTQYF.

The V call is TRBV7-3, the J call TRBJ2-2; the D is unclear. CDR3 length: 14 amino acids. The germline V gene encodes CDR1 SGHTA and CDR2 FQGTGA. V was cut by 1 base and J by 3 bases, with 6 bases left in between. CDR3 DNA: TGTGCCAGCAGCTTAAGTCCGTACACCGGGGAGCTGTTTTTT. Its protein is CASSLSPYTGELFF.

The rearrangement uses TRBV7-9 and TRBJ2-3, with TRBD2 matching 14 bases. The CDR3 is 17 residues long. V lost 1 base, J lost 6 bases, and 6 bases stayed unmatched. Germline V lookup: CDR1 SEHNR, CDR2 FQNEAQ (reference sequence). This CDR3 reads CASSLDLGLAGVDTQYF. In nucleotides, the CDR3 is TGTGCCAGCAGCTTAGATTTGGGACTAGCGGGAGTGGATACGCAGTATTTT.

The CDR3 DNA reads TGTGCCAGCTCTAAGGACGAAAAACTGTTTTTT. Translated: CASSKDEKLFF. This chain joins TRBV27 and TRBJ1-4; D gene ambiguous. V was clipped by 8 bases and J by 8 bases, with 9 bases between them. Germline V gives CDR1 MNHEY, CDR2 SMNVEV (reference sequence). CDR3 size: 11 residues.

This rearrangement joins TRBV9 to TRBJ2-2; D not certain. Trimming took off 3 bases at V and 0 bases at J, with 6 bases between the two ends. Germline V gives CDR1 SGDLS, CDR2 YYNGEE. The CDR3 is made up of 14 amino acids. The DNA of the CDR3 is TGTGCCAGCAGCGGGGAAGCGAACACCGGGGAGCTGTTTTTT. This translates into CASSGEANTGELFF.

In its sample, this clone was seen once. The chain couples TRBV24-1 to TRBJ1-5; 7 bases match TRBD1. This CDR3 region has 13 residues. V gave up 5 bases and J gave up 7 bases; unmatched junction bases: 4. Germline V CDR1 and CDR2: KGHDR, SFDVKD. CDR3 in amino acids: CATSGQGGQPQHF. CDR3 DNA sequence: TGTGCCACCAGTGGACAGGGAGGCCAGCCCCAGCATTTT.

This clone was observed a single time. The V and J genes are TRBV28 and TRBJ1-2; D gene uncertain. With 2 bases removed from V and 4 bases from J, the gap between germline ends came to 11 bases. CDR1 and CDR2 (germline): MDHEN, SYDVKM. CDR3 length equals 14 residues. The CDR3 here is CASSLPPDLYGYTF. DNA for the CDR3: TGTGCCAGCAGTTTACCCCCGGATCTCTATGGCTACACCTTC.

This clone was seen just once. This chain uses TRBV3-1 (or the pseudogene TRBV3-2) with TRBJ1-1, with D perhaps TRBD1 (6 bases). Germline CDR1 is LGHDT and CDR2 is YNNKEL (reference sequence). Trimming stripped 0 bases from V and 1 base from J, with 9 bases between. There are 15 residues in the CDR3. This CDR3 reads CASSQERGQNTEAFF. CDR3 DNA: TGTGCCAGCAGCCAAGAAAGGGGACAGAACACTGAAGCTTTCTTT.

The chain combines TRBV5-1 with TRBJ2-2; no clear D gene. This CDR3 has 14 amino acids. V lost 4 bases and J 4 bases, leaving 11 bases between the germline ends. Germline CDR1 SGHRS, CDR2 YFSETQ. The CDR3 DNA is TGCGCCAGCAGCGGAGTCAGTGGCACCGGGGAGCTGTTTTTT. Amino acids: CASSGVSGTGELFF.

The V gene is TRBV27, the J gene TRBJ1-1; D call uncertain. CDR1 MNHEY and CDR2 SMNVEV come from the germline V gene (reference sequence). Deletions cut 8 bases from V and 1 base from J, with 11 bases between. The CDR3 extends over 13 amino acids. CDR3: CASGPDPNTEAFF. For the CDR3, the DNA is TGTGCCAGCGGGCCAGACCCGAACACTGAAGCTTTCTTT.

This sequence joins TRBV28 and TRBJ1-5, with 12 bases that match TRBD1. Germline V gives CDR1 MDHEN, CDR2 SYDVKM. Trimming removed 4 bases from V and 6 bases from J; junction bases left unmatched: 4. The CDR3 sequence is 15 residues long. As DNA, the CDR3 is TGTGCCAGCAGTTCCGGGACAGGGGGCCCTCAGCCCCAGCATTTT. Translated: CASSSGTGGPQPQHF.